Shown below are 3 T cell receptor beta chains from a single sample sequenced in a study of shared clonotypes between healthy human individuals. TCRdb's table, derived via immunoSEQ multiplex PCR, lists solely in-frame clones and lacks some. The sample holds around 1,900,000 clones, around 93% seen once. As defined, naive CD8 cells were CD45RO-negative and positively selected for CCR7, with terminally differentiated effector memory CD45RA+ cells excluded. Sequenced material: naive CD8+ T cells from PBMCs. The receptor set was obtained from a young man in good health. Some clones in this sample may be carry-over from other donors' samples.

V usage is TRBV6-6 and J usage is TRBJ1-6; D is unclear. Germline assignment: CDR1 MNHNY and CDR2 SVGAGI (reference sequence). The CDR3 contains 15 residues. Trimming pared 10 bases from V and 0 bases from J, leaving 13 bases between. The CDR3 nucleotides read TGTGCCACCTACAGTCCAAGCTCCTATAATTCACCCCTCCACTTT. Its protein product is CATYSPSSYNSPLHF.

The chain recombines TRBV19 with TRBJ1-2; maybe TRBD1 (5 bases). The CDR3 has 15 amino acids. Germline CDR1 is LNHDA and CDR2 is SQIVND (reference sequence). The V end was cut by 7 bases, the J end by 4 bases, with 19 bases between. CDR3 region: CASTSMGGKGYGYTF. The CDR3 DNA follows: TGTGCCAGTACCTCAATGGGGGGGAAAGGCTATGGCTACACCTTC. Full variable domain (rest looked up from reference TRBV19 and TRBJ1-2): DGGITQSPKYLFRKEGQNVTLSCEQNLNHDAMYWYRQDPGQGLRLIYYSQIVNDFQKGDIAEGYSVSREKKESFPLTVTSAQKNPTAFYLCASTSMGGKGYGYTFGSGTRLTVV.

The chain recombines TRBV27 with TRBJ2-2; TRBD2 aligns across 9 bases. Germline V gene sequence: CDR1 MNHEY, CDR2 SMNVEV (reference sequence). CDR3 length equals 16 residues. J was trimmed by 4 bases and V by 3 bases; bases with no gene match: 6. CDR3 sequence (DNA): TGTGCCAGCAGTTTGGGTAGCGGGAGAGGCACCGGGGAGCTGTTTTTT. This translates into CASSLGSGRGTGELFF.